Listed below are T cell receptor beta chains from one sample, sequenced in a study of T-cell reconstitution after alpha-beta-depleted transplantation in children. One entry per CDR3 protein, called by TCRdb with MiXCR from the PCR reads. The table shows approximately 270,000 distinct CDR3 sequences, with more than 20% occurring only once. The specimen was PBMCs, mostly from graft donor cells, collected 360 days after TCRalphabeta/CD19-depleted stem cell transplant. These TCRs come from a female patient between 2 and 10 years old who had a stem cell transplant for congenital amegakaryocytic thrombocytopenia, so the T cells may come from the graft donor. Both conserved end residues are part of each CDR3. A D gene is named only where the DNA matches it firmly. Where a row states a size, it is once, few, many or the class of an expanded clone; other rows omit it.

V gene	clone size	J gene	D gene	CDR3 DNA	CDR3 protein
TRBV30	NA	TRBJ1-2	NA	TGTGCCTGGAGTGTTTCAGGGGTAATTTTGGGCTACACCTTC	CAWSVSGVILGYTF
TRBV28	NA	TRBJ2-5	NA	TGTGCCAGCAGTCAACGGCCGAAGACCCAGTACTTC	CASSQRPKTQYF
TRBV20-1	NA	TRBJ2-1	TRBD2	TGCAGTGCTGTCCTCAAAAGCGGGAGACCCTACAATGAGCAGTTCTTC	CSAVLKSGRPYNEQFF
TRBV29-1	NA	TRBJ2-1	NA	TGCAGCGCCGACAGGACGGGCAATGAGCAGTTCTTC	CSADRTGNEQFF
TRBV5-1	few	TRBJ2-7	TRBD1	TGCGCCAGCAGCTTGGGGACAGGGGTCTCGTACGAGCAGTACTTC	CASSLGTGVSYEQYF
TRBV18	few	TRBJ2-7	TRBD2	TGTGCCAGCTCACCACCGAGCGGGGACCGGTCCTACGAGCAGTACTTC	CASSPPSGDRSYEQYF
TRBV4-3	many	TRBJ2-1	NA	TGCGCCAGCAGCCAAGATCGCCGGGTAGAGCAGTTCTTC	CASSQDRRVEQFF
TRBV6-2/TRBV6-3	NA	TRBJ2-1	NA	TGTGCCAGCAGTTACGCGCTAGTAGGTGAGCAGTTCTTC	CASSYALVGEQFF
TRBV6-5	few	TRBJ2-1	NA	TGTGCCAGCAGTTACTACGCGGCCGTTTACAATGAGCAGTTCTTC	CASSYYAAVYNEQFF
TRBV6-5	NA	TRBJ2-2	TRBD1	TGTGCCAGCAGTTACTCCGGGACAGGACCGGGGGAGCTGTTTTTT	CASSYSGTGPGELFF
TRBV7-8	few	TRBJ2-2	TRBD1	TGTGCCAGCAGCCGGGACAGGGTAACCGGGGAGCTGTTTTTT	CASSRDRVTGELFF
TRBV28	few	TRBJ2-7	NA	TGTGCCAGCAGTTTGACGCCAGGGTCAGACGAGCAGTACTTC	CASSLTPGSDEQYF
TRBV20-1	few	TRBJ2-3	NA	TGCAGTGTCCTAGAAAATACGCAGTATTTT	CSVLENTQYF
TRBV5-1	NA	TRBJ1-1	NA	TGCGCCAGCAGCCTGAGGGGCAGGGGTGCTTTCTTT	CASSLRGRGAFF
TRBV4-2	NA	TRBJ2-7	NA	TGTGCCAGCAGCCAGGGTTTTTCCATTCCCTACGAGCAGTACTTC	CASSQGFSIPYEQYF
TRBV4-1	few	TRBJ2-1	NA	TGCGCCAGCAGCAAATTCCCCGACAATGAGCAGTTCTTC	CASSKFPDNEQFF
TRBV27	many	TRBJ1-2	NA	TGTGCCAGCAGCGCGTCAGTGGGGTACTATGGCTACACCTTC	CASSASVGYYGYTF
TRBV12-3/TRBV12-4	NA	TRBJ1-1	NA	TGTGCCAGCAGTTTAGGGGCCAGGGTGATTGGTGAAGCTTTCTTT	CASSLGARVIGEAFF
TRBV25-1	many	TRBJ2-2	NA	TGTGCCAGCAGTGAATATTCAGATGCCGGGGAGCTGTTTTTT	CASSEYSDAGELFF
TRBV7-9	NA	TRBJ2-6	NA	TGTGCCAGCAGCTTTCGTGATGCCAACGTCCTGACTTTC	CASSFRDANVLTF
TRBV7-9	many	TRBJ1-1	NA	TGTGCCAGCAGCCCAGGGGTCCGGGTGAACACTGAAGCTTTCTTT	CASSPGVRVNTEAFF
TRBV7-8	NA	TRBJ1-1	NA	TGTGCCAGCAGCTTAGGTTATCGGGGGCGCGGGATGAACACTGAAGCTTTCTTT	CASSLGYRGRGMNTEAFF
TRBV29-1	NA	TRBJ2-1	TRBD1	TGCAGCGTTGAAGGACAGGGCCAAGTGGAGCAGTTCTTC	CSVEGQGQVEQFF
TRBV29-1	NA	TRBJ2-7	NA	TGCAGCGTTGGCAACAGGGTCGAGCAGTACTTC	CSVGNRVEQYF
TRBV7-2	NA	TRBJ2-1	NA	TGTGCCAGCAGCTTAAGAAGGGAGGAGCAGTTCTTC	CASSLRREEQFF
TRBV12-5	few	TRBJ2-5	NA	TGTGCTAGTGGTTTGGGCGGAGAGACCCAGTACTTC	CASGLGGETQYF
TRBV20-1	NA	TRBJ1-1	NA	TGCAGTGCCCAAGGGACACGTTACACTGAAGCTTTCTTT	CSAQGTRYTEAFF
TRBV2	few	TRBJ1-1	NA	TGTGCCAGCAGGGGGGACGGTATTATACTTCGAGCTTTCTTT	CASRGDGIILRAFF
TRBV10-3	few	TRBJ2-2	TRBD2	TGTGCCACGAGGACTAGCGGGAGACAGACCACCGGGGAGCTGTTTTTT	CATRTSGRQTTGELFF
TRBV29-1	NA	TRBJ2-1	TRBD2	TGCAGCGTTGAGAGGACTAGCGGGAGCTATGAGCAGTTCTTC	CSVERTSGSYEQFF
TRBV15	few	TRBJ2-2	NA	TGTGCCACCAGCAGAGGGGGTTCCGGGGAGCTGTTTTTT	CATSRGGSGELFF
TRBV5-1	many	TRBJ2-7	NA	TGCGCCAGCAGCTCCCTCGGGGAGCAGTACTTC	CASSSLGEQYF
TRBV4-2	few	TRBJ2-5	NA	TGTGCCAGCAGTTTCTCCACCAGCGTAGAAGAGACCCAGTACTTC	CASSFSTSVEETQYF
TRBV30	NA	TRBJ1-5	NA	TGTGCCTGGAGCCCCCATATTCGCAATCAGCCCCAGCATTTT	CAWSPHIRNQPQHF
TRBV18	NA	TRBJ2-2	NA	TGTGCCAGCTCACCCTCACAGGGAGCGGACACCGGGGAGCTGTTTTTT	CASSPSQGADTGELFF
TRBV5-6	few	TRBJ1-2	NA	TGTGCCAGCAGCTTCAGACTTAACTATGGCTACACCTTC	CASSFRLNYGYTF
TRBV20-1	NA	TRBJ1-5	NA	TGCAGTGCTAGCGGAGGCAGGGCGCAGCCCCAGCATTTT	CSASGGRAQPQHF
TRBV10-3	NA	TRBJ1-3	NA	TGTGCCATCAGAGACAGCTCTGGAAACACCATATATTTT	CAIRDSSGNTIYF
TRBV6-2/TRBV6-3	many	TRBJ2-5	NA	TGTGCCAGCAGTTACTCGCAAGAGACCCAGTACTTC	CASSYSQETQYF
TRBV12-3/TRBV12-4	few	TRBJ1-6	NA	TGTGCCAGCAGTTTGCACAGCAGAAATTCACCCCTCCACTTT	CASSLHSRNSPLHF
TRBV24-1	few	TRBJ2-1	TRBD1	TGTGCCACCAGTGATGTCAGAACGGGACAGGGCACCTACAATGAGCAGTTCTTC	CATSDVRTGQGTYNEQFF
TRBV3-1	NA	TRBJ2-7	NA	TGTGCCAGCAGCCACCGATGGGACGGATCCTACGAGCAGTACTTC	CASSHRWDGSYEQYF
TRBV5-1	NA	TRBJ2-1	NA	TGCGCCAGCAGCTTGTTGTATTCGGAACTTTGGTCCCATGAGCAGTTCTTC	CASSLLYSELWSHEQFF
TRBV12-3/TRBV12-4	NA	TRBJ1-2	NA	TGTGCCAGCAGTTCGACCGGGGTCCCCACAGCCTATGGCTACACCTTC	CASSSTGVPTAYGYTF
TRBV5-1	few	TRBJ2-7	NA	TGCGCCAGCAGCTTGGAGACAGCGGTACCCTACGAGCAGTACTTC	CASSLETAVPYEQYF
TRBV6-2/TRBV6-3	once	TRBJ2-3	NA	TGTGCCAGCAGTTACAAGCGGCCGGCAGATACGCAGTATTTT	CASSYKRPADTQYF
TRBV12-3/TRBV12-4	NA	TRBJ1-1	TRBD1	TGTGCCAGCAGGTTACAGGGGGAGACTGAAGCTTTCTTT	CASRLQGETEAFF
TRBV30	NA	TRBJ2-1	TRBD2	TGTGCCTGGAGAGAGCTAGCGGGAGTGGTAAATGAGCAGTTCTTC	CAWRELAGVVNEQFF
TRBV20-1	NA	TRBJ2-5	TRBD2	TGCAGTGCTAGACTAGCGGGGGTGGAGACCCAGTACTTC	CSARLAGVETQYF
TRBV4-2	few	TRBJ2-2	NA	TGTGCCAGCAGCCAAGAAGGGGGACTCCCGAACACCGGGGAGCTGTTTTTT	CASSQEGGLPNTGELFF
TRBV5-1	many	TRBJ2-3	NA	TGCGCCAGCAGCAGCCGGGACCCGCGGAAAGATACGCAGTATTTT	CASSSRDPRKDTQYF
TRBV18	NA	TRBJ2-3	NA	TGTGCCAGCTCACGGGACCGACACTCAGATACGCAGTATTTT	CASSRDRHSDTQYF
TRBV12-3/TRBV12-4	NA	TRBJ2-5	NA	TGTGCCAGCGGAACAAAACAGGGTAGGGAGACCCAGTACTTC	CASGTKQGRETQYF
TRBV4-3	few	TRBJ2-1	NA	TGCGCCAGCAGCCAAGGTGACCCCCTCTTGCGGAGGAACGAGATCGAGCAGTTCTTC	CASSQGDPLLRRNEIEQFF
TRBV12-3/TRBV12-4	few	TRBJ2-5	TRBD2	TGTGCCAGCAGTTTGAGCGGGGGAATGGAGACCCAGTACTTC	CASSLSGGMETQYF
TRBV20-1	NA	TRBJ2-3	TRBD1	TGCAGTGCTAGAAAGGGGGCCACAGATACGCAGTATTTT	CSARKGATDTQYF
TRBV3-1	NA	TRBJ2-3	TRBD2	TGTGCCAGCAGTTTACTTACTAGCGGGGGGGTGGATACGCAGTATTTT	CASSLLTSGGVDTQYF
TRBV18	NA	TRBJ2-3	NA	TGTGCCAGCTCACCACCGCTCCTCAGCACAGATACGCAGTATTTT	CASSPPLLSTDTQYF
TRBV20-1	NA	TRBJ2-3	TRBD1	TGCAGTGCTCCCGGACAGGGGAGTATCACAGATACGCAGTATTTT	CSAPGQGSITDTQYF